These 18 T cell receptor beta chains originate from one sample sequenced in a study of cytomegalovirus exposure and HLA in healthy donors. In the PCR, 60 Vbeta and 13 Jbeta primers were used. Profiling relied on immunoSEQ multiplex PCR, and the TCRdb table lists in-frame clones only, not all of them. Of approximately 190,000 clones in the sample, 77% were seen once. Input material: PBMCs. These receptor sequences come from a woman between 25 and 40 years old in good health and CMV-seropositive.

There are a few counts of this clone. The chain carries TRBV18 and TRBJ2-1, with 9 nucleotides matching TRBD2. The length of the CDR3 is 16 residues. The J segment lost 4 bases and the V segment lost 3 bases, leaving 7 bases of the junction unmatched. Germline-derived CDR1 and CDR2 are KGHSH and LQKENI. The CDR3 DNA is TGTGCCAGCTCACCGTCTCTAGCGGGGATTTACAATGAGCAGTTCTTC. Residues: CASSPSLAGIYNEQFF.

This clone was seen more than once but under ten times. V usage is TRBV5-1 and J usage is TRBJ2-2, with D unclear. Germline V gene lookup returns CDR1 SGHRS and CDR2 YFSETQ. Between the trimmed V and J ends, which lost 0 bases and 5 bases, there was a span of 5 bases. The CDR3 contains 13 residues. Written as DNA, the CDR3 is TGCGCCAGCAGCTTGGCTTTAACCGGGGAGCTGTTTTTT. As protein: CASSLALTGELFF. The complete variable domain, with remaining parts taken from reference TRBV5-1 and TRBJ2-2, reads KAGVTQTPRYLIKTRGQQVTLSCSPISGHRSVSWYQQTPGQGLQFLFEYFSETQRNKGNFPGRFSGRQFSNSRSEMNVSTLELGDSALYLCASSLALTGELFFGEGSRLTVL.

The chain has TRBV7-3 and TRBJ1-6; no reliable D call. Trimming took 6 bases from V and 9 from J, leaving 15 bases between them. The CDR3 covers 14 residues. Germline-derived CDR1 and CDR2 are SGHTA and FQGTGA. The CDR3 protein is CASSPGDAFSPLHF. The DNA for the CDR3 is TGTGCCAGCAGTCCGGGAGACGCGTTTTCACCCCTCCACTTT.

The chain has TRBV11-2 and TRBJ2-5; possibly TRBD1 for D (6 bases). The CDR3 length is 14 residues. CDR1 is SGHAT, CDR2 FQNNGV, per germline. Between the trimmed V and J ends, which lost 5 bases and 5 bases, there was a span of 15 bases. The CDR3: CASSQGVRGETQYF. The CDR3 region has the DNA TGTGCCAGCAGCCAAGGGGTCAGGGGTGAGACCCAGTACTTC.

The genes are TRBV7-3 and TRBJ2-1; 12 nucleotides agree with TRBD2. The CDR3 has 17 amino acids. From germline, CDR1 is SGHTA and CDR2 FQGTGA. J gave up 9 bases and V 0 bases, and 9 bases lay outside the gene matches. DNA of the CDR3: TGTGCCAGCAGCTTAACCCCGCTAGCGGGAGGGCCAGGTGAGCAGTTCTTC. Encoded protein: CASSLTPLAGGPGEQFF.

The V and J genes are TRBV6-5 and TRBJ2-7; no definite D call. CDR3 length equals 14 residues. Germline lookup yields CDR1 MNHEY and CDR2 SVGAGI. Trimming took off 0 bases at V and 1 base at J, with 7 bases between the two ends. The CDR3 region is CASSYSYGSYEQYF. The CDR3 DNA reads TGTGCCAGCAGTTACTCGTACGGGTCCTACGAGCAGTACTTC.

The chain carries TRBV20-1 and TRBJ1-1; D not resolved. The CDR3 is 11 amino acids. Trimming removed 7 bases at V and 1 base at J, with 7 bases between. Germline lookup yields CDR1 DFQATT and CDR2 SNEGSKA (reference sequence). The CDR3 DNA sequence: TGCAGTGAATTCGGGAACACTGAAGCTTTCTTT. Its protein product is CSEFGNTEAFF.

This chain joins TRBV5-1 and TRBJ2-1, with 7 bases matching TRBD1. V dropped 1 base and J dropped 4; count of bases not matched to a gene: 8. There are 16 residues in the CDR3. Germline V gene data show CDR1 as SGHRS and CDR2 as YFSETQ. In nucleotides, the CDR3 is TGCGCCAGCAGCTTGACCCCGGGACAGACATACAATGAGCAGTTCTTC. Its protein is CASSLTPGQTYNEQFF.

This chain connects TRBV29-1 to TRBJ1-2; D may be TRBD1 (5 bases). Germline V CDR1 and CDR2: SQVTM, ANQGSEA. The CDR3 consists of 13 residues. V was trimmed by 5 bases and J by 7 bases, leaving 17 bases between them. The CDR3, as DNA: TGCAGCGTTCAGCGCGGGGACGGATCTGGCTACACCTTC. It translates to CSVQRGDGSGYTF.

This clone was counted between two and nine times. The chain carries TRBV11-2 and TRBJ1-2, with 7 bases that match TRBD1. V lost 2 bases, J lost 3 bases, and 12 bases stayed unmatched. The CDR3 has 17 residues. Germline CDR1 and CDR2: SGHAT and FQNNGV. The DNA for the CDR3 is TGTGCCAGCAGCTTAAGTATCCCCGGGACAGAAGACTATGGCTACACCTTC. It translates to CASSLSIPGTEDYGYTF.

The CDR3 loop is CASSFPDRGGYTF. The CDR3 DNA is TGTGCCAGCAGCTTCCCGGACAGGGGGGGCTACACCTTC. The chain has TRBV5-4 and TRBJ1-2; 10 bases fit TRBD1. The CDR3 runs to 13 residues. Germline assignment: CDR1 SGHNT and CDR2 YYREEE (reference sequence). The ends lost 2 bases at V and 8 bases at J; junction bases unmatched: 3.

This chain links TRBV10-3 with TRBJ1-5; D not resolved. V was cut by 0 bases and J by 3 bases, with 3 bases left in between. CDR3 length: 13 residues. Germline assignment: CDR1 ENHRY and CDR2 SYGVKD. As DNA, the CDR3 is TGTGCCATCAGTGAGTCGTACAATCAGCCCCAGCATTTT. Translating gives CAISESYNQPQHF.

This chain connects TRBV14 to TRBJ1-3, with D hard to call. Per germline, CDR1 SGHDN and CDR2 FVKESK. The CDR3 runs 13 residues. V was pared by 0 bases and J by 11 bases, with 11 bases between. CDR3 sequence: CASSQDLRYSIYF. The CDR3 DNA follows: TGTGCCAGCAGCCAAGATCTCCGTTACTCCATATATTTT.

V usage is TRBV5-1 and J usage is TRBJ1-1; D uncertain. Germline lookup yields CDR1 SGHRS and CDR2 YFSETQ. This CDR3 comprises 13 residues. V was cut by 4 bases and J by 2 bases, with 9 bases left in between. CDR3 protein: CASSHGANTEAFF. The CDR3 DNA reads TGCGCCAGCAGCCACGGAGCTAACACTGAAGCTTTCTTT.

This clone was counted a single time. V and J are TRBV6-5 and TRBJ2-2, with TRBD1 as a possible D gene (5 bases). The CDR3 runs to 16 residues. Per the germline V gene, CDR1 is MNHEY and CDR2 is SVGAGI. Trimming shortened V by 2 bases and J by 5 bases, and 15 bases separated the two germline ends. The CDR3 nucleotides are TGTGCCAGCAGTTACGGGGCAGGGCGGTGGACCGGGGAGCTGTTTTTT. It encodes CASSYGAGRWTGELFF.

The V gene is TRBV10-3, the J gene TRBJ1-1; D gene unclear. Germline CDR1 ENHRY, CDR2 SYGVKD. Trimming took 7 bases from V and 0 from J, leaving 9 bases between them. The CDR3 is 13 residues long. DNA of the CDR3: TGTGCCATCAAGAGGGAGATGAACACTGAAGCTTTCTTT. Amino acid sequence: CAIKREMNTEAFF.

This chain joins TRBV7-2 and TRBJ2-1, with TRBD2 matching 14 bases. Trimming at V came to 6 bases and at J to 7 bases, leaving 11 bases not matched to a gene. The CDR3 covers 17 residues. Looked up from germline, CDR1 is SGHTA and CDR2 is FQGNSA. This chain's CDR3 is CASRPRLAGGPGNEQFF. As DNA, the CDR3 is TGTGCCAGCAGACCTCGACTAGCGGGAGGGCCGGGGAATGAGCAGTTCTTC.

The chain carries TRBV5-4 and TRBJ2-3; 7 bases map to TRBD1. The junction had 5 bases not matched to a gene; V was cut back by 2 bases and J by 2 bases. The CDR3 loop spans 15 amino acids. CDR1 SGHNT and CDR2 YYREEE come from the germline V gene (reference sequence). The CDR3 region has the DNA TGTGCCAGCAGCTTCAATACAGGGGTCACAGATACGCAGTATTTT. Protein sequence: CASSFNTGVTDTQYF.